A selection of T cell receptor beta chains follows, all from one sample in a study of PD-L1 blockade in urothelial cancer. TCRdb's copy holds only in-frame clones and misses some; the assay was immunoSEQ multiplex PCR. The table has about 37,000 clones, approximately 80% seen once. The sample in question was PBMCs, obtained around atezolizumab (anti-PD-L1) treatment. The receptors originated from a man in his 60s with urothelial cancer. Each CDR3 is given with its conserved first and last residue.

V: TRBV19
J: TRBJ2-1
length: 15
CDR3: CASSISKSGYNEQFF

V: TRBV7-2
J: TRBJ2-2
length: 14
CDR3: CASNTGGPVSELFF

V: TRBV20-1
J: TRBJ1-1
length: 11
CDR3: CSARQGDGAFF

V: TRBV7-6
J: TRBJ2-2
length: 16
CDR3: CASSLVPGGGTGELFF

V: TRBV28
J: TRBJ1-5
length: 11
CDR3: CASSFRGPQHF

V: TRBV6-1
J: TRBJ2-5
length: 13
CDR3: CASPSGGRETQYF

V: TRBV5-5
J: TRBJ1-2
length: 13
CDR3: CASSFSENYGYTF

V: TRBV9
J: TRBJ1-6
length: 14
CDR3: CASSMGQNNSPLHF

V: TRBV5-6
J: TRBJ1-2
length: 13
CDR3: CASSLGGNYGYTF

V: TRBV27
J: TRBJ1-5
length: 10
CDR3: CASGPQPQHF

V: TRBV6-1
J: TRBJ2-7
length: 13
CDR3: CASSEGQGSGQYF

V: TRBV6-1
J: TRBJ1-2
length: 13
CDR3: CASKQDANYGYTF

V: TRBV5-5
J: TRBJ2-1
length: 13
CDR3: CASSLVEVNEQFF

V: TRBV4-1
J: TRBJ1-3
length: 16
CDR3: CASSHDRVRPGNTIYF

V: TRBV7-7
J: TRBJ2-2
length: 14
CDR3: CASSPDRGTGELFF

V: TRBV6-6
J: TRBJ2-2
length: 12
CDR3: CASGATTGELFF

V: TRBV7-6
J: TRBJ1-1
length: 18
CDR3: CASSLVGGIGSVNTEAFF

V: TRBV2
J: TRBJ2-7
length: 14
CDR3: CAIQIRTGSYEQYF

V: TRBV6-5
J: TRBJ1-5
length: 14
CDR3: CASSFGQFNQPQHF

V: TRBV4-1
J: TRBJ1-2
length: 13
CDR3: CASSQDGTLSYTF

V: TRBV30
J: TRBJ2-7
length: 15
CDR3: CAWSVPAERSYEQYF

V: TRBV5-1
J: TRBJ1-4
length: 15
CDR3: CASSLGAPIGEKLFF

V: TRBV2
J: TRBJ1-1
length: 13
CDR3: CASSEETNTEAFF

V: TRBV18
J: TRBJ2-5
length: 14
CDR3: CASSLQGGQETQYF

V: TRBV11-2
J: TRBJ1-5
length: 16
CDR3: CASSSLGGAPGQPQHF

V: TRBV6-5
J: TRBJ1-1
length: 15
CDR3: CASSYSTTDESKAFF

V: TRBV5-1
J: TRBJ2-5
length: 15
CDR3: CASSFEGQRTETQYF

V: TRBV27
J: TRBJ1-6
length: 15
CDR3: CASTPGGSYNSPLHF

V: TRBV18
J: TRBJ2-1
length: 15
CDR3: CASSPNGGAYNEQFF

V: TRBV30
J: TRBJ2-3
length: 13
CDR3: CAWSVRVTDTQYF

V: TRBV2
J: TRBJ2-7
length: 16
CDR3: CASSERLALTPYEQYF